This T cell receptor beta chain derives from a study of blood T cell repertoires in COVID-19. Study-wide background: T cells, B-cell-depleted T cells, or PBMCs supplied cDNA or gDNA.

The authors' processing: Amplification of reference gene primers was used by the study to estimate nucleated cell counts. Clones were sequenced by immunoSEQ multiplex PCR, and TCRdb holds only the in-frame ones, with some missing. For V, J and clone size, that table is used; D and trimming come from the DNA. The table lists under 130,000 clones, around 80% of them singletons. There are 14 residues in the CDR3. The V end lost 6 bases, the J end lost 3 bases, and 12 bases lay between the germline ends. CDR1 SNHLY and CDR2 FYNNEI come from the germline V gene. This clone was observed many times. The chain combines TRBV2 with TRBJ1-5; D is ambiguous. The sequence derives from a woman of 80 years or more with acute or convalescent COVID-19. Source material: peripheral blood. CDR3: CASSVQLFNQPQHF. The DNA for the CDR3 is TGTGCCAGCAGCGTACAGTTATTCAATCAGCCCCAGCATTTT.